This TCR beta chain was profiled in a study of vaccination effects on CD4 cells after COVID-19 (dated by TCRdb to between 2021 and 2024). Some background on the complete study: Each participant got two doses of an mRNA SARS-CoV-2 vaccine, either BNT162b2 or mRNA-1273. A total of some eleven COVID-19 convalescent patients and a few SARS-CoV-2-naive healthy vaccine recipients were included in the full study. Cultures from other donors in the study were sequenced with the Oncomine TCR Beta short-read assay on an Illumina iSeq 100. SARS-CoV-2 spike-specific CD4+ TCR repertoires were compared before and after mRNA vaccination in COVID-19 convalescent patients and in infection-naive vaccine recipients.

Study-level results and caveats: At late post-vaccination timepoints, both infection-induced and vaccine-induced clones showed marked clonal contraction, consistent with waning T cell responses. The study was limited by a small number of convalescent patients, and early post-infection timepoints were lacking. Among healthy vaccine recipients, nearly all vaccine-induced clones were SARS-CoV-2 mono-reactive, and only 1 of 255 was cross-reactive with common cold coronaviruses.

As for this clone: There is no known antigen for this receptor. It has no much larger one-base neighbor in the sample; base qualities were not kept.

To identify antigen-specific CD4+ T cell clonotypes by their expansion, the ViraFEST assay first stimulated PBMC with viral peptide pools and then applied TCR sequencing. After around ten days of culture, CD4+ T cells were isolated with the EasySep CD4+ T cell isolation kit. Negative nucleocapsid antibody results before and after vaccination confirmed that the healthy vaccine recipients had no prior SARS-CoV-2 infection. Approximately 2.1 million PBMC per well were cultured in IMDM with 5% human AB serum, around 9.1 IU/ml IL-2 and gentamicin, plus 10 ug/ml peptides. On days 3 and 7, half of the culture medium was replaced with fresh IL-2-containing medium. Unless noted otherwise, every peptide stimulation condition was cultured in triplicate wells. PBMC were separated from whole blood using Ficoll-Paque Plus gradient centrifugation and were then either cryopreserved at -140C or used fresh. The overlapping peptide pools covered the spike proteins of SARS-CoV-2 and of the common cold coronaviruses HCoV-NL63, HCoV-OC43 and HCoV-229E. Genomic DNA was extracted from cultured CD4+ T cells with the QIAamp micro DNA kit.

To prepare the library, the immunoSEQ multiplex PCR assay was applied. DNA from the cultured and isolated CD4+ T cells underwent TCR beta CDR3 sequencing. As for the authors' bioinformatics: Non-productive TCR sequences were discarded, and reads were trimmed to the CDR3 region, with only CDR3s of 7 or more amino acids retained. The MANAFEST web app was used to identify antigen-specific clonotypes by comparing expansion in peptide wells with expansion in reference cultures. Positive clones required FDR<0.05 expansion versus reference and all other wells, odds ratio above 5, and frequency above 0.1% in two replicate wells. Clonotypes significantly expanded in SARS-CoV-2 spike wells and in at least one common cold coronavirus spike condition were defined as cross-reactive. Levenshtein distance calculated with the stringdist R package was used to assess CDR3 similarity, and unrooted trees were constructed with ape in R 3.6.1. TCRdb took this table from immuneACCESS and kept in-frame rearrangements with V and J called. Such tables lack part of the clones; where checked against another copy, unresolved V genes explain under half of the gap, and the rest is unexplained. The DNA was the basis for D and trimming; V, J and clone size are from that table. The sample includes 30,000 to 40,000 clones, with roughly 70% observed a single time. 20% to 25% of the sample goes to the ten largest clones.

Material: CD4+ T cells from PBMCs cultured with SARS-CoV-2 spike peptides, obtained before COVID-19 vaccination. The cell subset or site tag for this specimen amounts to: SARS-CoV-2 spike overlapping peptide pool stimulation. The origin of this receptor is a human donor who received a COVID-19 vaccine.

The sequenced DNA is TGTGCCAGCAGCGGTGACAGGGGGACTTCAGATACGCAGTATTTT. The encoded protein is CASSGDRGTSDTQYF. The chain is encoded by TRBV11-1 joined to TRBJ2-3, with 9 middle bases fitting TRBD1. CDR1 SGHAT and CDR2 FQDESV were looked up in the germline V gene (reference sequence). The CDR3, from cysteine to phenylalanine, totals 15 residues. CDR3 DNA only is kept here, 45 bases in frame from base 1. The V end gives up 5 bases and the J end 4 bases, leaving 7 bases in the junction not matched to a gene.